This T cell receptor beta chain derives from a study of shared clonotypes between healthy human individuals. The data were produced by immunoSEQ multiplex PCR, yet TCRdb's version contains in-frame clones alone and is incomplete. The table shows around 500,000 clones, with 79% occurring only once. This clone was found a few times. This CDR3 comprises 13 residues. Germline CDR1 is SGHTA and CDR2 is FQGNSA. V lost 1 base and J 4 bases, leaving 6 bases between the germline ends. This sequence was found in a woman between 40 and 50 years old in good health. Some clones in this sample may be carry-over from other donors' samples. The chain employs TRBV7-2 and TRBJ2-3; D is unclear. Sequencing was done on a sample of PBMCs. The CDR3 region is CASSLVNPDTQYF. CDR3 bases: TGTGCCAGCAGCTTAGTTAACCCAGATACGCAGTATTTT.